This T cell receptor beta chain was found in a study of cytomegalovirus exposure and HLA in healthy donors. Germline V gene sequence: CDR1 SGHNT, CDR2 YYREEE (reference sequence). This CDR3 has 15 residues. V was shortened by 4 bases and J by 3 bases, with 11 bases between the two germline ends. Primers included in the PCR were 60 Vbeta and 13 Jbeta primers. The data were produced by immunoSEQ multiplex PCR, yet TCRdb's version contains in-frame clones alone and is incomplete. The table lists over 45,000 clones, around 81% of them singletons, with about 2.3% in the top ten. V gene TRBV5-4 combines with J gene TRBJ2-6; D ambiguous. Specimen: PBMCs. The sequence was collected from a boy aged 5-17 years in good health and CMV-seropositive. The CDR3 nucleotides read TGTGCCAGCAGCCAACGGGTTGTTGGGGCCAACGTCCTGACTTTC. Protein: CASSQRVVGANVLTF.